What follows is one T cell receptor (beta chain) and its context. Its target is not known. The CDR3 extends over 16 amino acids. Per the germline V gene, CDR1 is SEHNR and CDR2 is FQNEAQ (reference sequence). The V segment lost 5 bases and the J segment 5 bases; nucleotides outside the gene matches: 10. This sample was taken from a study of beta chain features in type 1 diabetes. Findings of the study overall: For cells with high TCR expression, cDNA sequencing could yield over-representation. In every one of the four CD4+ subsets, TCRB CDR3s were moderately but significantly shorter in Type 1 diabetes patients.

Expressed TCRB transcripts were sequenced, since all the RNA that had been isolated was reverse transcribed. Assay used: immunoSEQ multiplex PCR; TCRdb lists only in-frame clones, some missing. This repertoire shows about 370,000 clones, roughly 9.8% found once; its top ten account for about 0.64%. V is TRBV7-9 and J is TRBJ2-2, with 8 positions matching TRBD1. This receptor was identified in a man under 40 with type 1 diabetes. Source material: central memory CD4+ T cells from blood. The CDR3 DNA sequence: TGTGCCAGCAGCCCTTCAGGGGGCCCAATGACCGGGGAGCTGTTTTTT. Its translation: CASSPSGGPMTGELFF.